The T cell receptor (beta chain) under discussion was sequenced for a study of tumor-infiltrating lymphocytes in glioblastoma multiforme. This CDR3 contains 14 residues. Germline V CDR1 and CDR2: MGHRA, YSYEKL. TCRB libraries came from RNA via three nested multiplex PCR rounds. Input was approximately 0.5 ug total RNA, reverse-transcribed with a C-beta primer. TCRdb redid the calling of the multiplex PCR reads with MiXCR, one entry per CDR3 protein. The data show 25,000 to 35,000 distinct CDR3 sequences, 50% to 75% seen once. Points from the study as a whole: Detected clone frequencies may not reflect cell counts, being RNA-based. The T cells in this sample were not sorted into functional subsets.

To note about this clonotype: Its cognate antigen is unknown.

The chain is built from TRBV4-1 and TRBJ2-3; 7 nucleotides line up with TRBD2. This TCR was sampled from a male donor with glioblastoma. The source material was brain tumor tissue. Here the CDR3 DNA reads TGCTCCATCAGCCAAGCGGGACGCACAGATACGCAGTATTTT. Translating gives CSISQAGRTDTQYF.